This TCR beta chain was recovered during a study of Tregs in tolerant kidney transplant recipients. Study-wide results and limits: Activated donor B cell expansion appeared to reveal the most relevant donor-specific TCRbeta repertoire.

The nonmyeloablative bone marrow transplants came from related graft donors, with transient mixed chimerism. Germline V gene sequence: CDR1 MNHEY, CDR2 SVGAGI. This CDR3 region has 15 residues. Trimming removed 3 bases at V and 4 bases at J, with 13 bases between. TCRdb keeps only in-frame clones here, not all; method: immunoSEQ multiplex PCR. In the table there are roughly 52,000 clones, roughly nine tenths of which are singletons. On this clone itself: Its antigen remains unidentified.

The chain is built from TRBV6-5 and TRBJ2-1; perhaps TRBD1 as D (6 bases). Sequencing was performed on CD8+ T cells from blood (PBMCs), taken 24 months after the transplant. The origin of this receptor is a human patient who received a combined kidney and bone marrow transplant. Some T cells here may be from the graft donor. This CDR3 reads CASSYTVTGYNEQFF. The CDR3, as DNA: TGTGCCAGCAGTTATACCGTAACAGGGTACAATGAGCAGTTCTTC.